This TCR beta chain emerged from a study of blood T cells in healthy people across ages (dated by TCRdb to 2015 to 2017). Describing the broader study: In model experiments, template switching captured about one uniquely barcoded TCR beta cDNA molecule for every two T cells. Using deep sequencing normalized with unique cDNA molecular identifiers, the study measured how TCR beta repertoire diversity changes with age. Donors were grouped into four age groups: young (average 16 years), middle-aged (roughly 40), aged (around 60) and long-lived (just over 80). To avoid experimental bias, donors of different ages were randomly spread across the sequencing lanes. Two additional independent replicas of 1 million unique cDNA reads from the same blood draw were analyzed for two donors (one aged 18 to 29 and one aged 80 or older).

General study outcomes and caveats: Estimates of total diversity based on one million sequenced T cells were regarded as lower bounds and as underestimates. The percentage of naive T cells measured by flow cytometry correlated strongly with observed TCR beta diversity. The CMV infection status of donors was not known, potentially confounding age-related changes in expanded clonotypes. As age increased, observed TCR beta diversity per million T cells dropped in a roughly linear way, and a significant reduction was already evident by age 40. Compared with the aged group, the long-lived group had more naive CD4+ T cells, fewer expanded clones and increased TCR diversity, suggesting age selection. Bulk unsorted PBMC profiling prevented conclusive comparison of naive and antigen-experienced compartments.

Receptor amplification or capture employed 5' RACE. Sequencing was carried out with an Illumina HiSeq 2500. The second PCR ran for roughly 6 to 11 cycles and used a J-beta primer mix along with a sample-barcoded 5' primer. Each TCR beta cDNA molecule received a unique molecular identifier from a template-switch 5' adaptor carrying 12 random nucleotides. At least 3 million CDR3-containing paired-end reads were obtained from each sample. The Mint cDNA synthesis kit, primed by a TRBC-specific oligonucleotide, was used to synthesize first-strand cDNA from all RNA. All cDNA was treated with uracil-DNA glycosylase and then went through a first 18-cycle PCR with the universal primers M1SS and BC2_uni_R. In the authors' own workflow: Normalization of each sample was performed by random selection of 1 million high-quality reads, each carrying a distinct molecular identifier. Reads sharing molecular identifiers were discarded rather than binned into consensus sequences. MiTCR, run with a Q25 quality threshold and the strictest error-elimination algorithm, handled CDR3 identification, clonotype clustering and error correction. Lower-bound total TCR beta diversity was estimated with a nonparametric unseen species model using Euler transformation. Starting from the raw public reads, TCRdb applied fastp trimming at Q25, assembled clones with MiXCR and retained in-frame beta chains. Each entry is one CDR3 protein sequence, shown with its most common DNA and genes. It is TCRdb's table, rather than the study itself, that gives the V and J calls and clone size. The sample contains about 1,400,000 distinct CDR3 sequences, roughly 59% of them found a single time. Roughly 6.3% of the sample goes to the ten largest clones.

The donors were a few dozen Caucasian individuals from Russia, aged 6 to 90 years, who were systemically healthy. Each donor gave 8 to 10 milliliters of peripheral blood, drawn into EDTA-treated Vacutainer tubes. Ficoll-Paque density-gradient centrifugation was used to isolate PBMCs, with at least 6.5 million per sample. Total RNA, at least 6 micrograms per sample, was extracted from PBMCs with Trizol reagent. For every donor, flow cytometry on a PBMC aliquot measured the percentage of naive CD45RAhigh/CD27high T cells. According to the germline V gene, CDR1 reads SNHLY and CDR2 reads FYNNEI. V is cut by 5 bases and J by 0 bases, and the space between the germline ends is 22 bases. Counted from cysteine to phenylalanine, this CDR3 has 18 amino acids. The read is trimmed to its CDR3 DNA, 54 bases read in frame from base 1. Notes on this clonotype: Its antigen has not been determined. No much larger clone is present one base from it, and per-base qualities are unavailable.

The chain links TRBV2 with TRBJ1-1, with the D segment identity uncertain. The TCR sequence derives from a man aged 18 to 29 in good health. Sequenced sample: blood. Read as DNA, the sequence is TGTGCCAGCAGTTCGTTCCCCTCGGCAGCCTTGGTGAACACTGAAGCTTTCTTT. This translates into CASSSFPSAALVNTEAFF. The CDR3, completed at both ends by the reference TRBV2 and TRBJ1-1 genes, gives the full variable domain EPEVTQTPSHQVTQMGQEVILRCVPISNHLYFYWYRQILGQKVEFLVSFYNNEISEKSEIFDDQFSVERPDGSNFTLKIRSTKLEDSAMYFCASSSFPSAALVNTEAFFGQGTRLTVV.